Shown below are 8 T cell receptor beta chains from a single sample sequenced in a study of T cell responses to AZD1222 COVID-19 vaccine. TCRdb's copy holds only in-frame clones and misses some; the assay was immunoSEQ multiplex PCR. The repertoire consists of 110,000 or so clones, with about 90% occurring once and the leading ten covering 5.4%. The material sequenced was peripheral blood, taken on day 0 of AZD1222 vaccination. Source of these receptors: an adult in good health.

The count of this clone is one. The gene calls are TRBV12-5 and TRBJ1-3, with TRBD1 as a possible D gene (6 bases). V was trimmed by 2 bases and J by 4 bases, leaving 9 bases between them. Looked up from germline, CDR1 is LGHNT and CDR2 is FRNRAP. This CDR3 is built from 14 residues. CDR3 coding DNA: TGTGCTAGTGGTTTGTCTGGGACAGGAAACACCATATATTTT. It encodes CASGLSGTGNTIYF.

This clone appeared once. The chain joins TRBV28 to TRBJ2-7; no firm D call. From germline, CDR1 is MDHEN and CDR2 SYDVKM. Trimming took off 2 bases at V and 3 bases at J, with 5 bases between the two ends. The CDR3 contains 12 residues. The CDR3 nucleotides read TGTGCCAGCAGTTTAGATGTCTACGAGCAGTACTTC. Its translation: CASSLDVYEQYF.

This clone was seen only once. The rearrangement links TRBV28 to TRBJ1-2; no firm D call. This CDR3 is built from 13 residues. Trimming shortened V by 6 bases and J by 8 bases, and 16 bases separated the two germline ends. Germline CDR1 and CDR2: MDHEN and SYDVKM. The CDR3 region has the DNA TGTGCCAGCAGGAAAAGGGCTGGGTGGGGCTACACCTTC. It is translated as CASRKRAGWGYTF.

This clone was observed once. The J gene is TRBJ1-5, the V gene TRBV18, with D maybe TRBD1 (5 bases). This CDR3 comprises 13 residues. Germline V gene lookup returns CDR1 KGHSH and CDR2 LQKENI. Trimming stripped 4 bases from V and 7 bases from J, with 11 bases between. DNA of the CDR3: TGTGCCAGCTCACGAGAACAGGACCAGCCCCAGCATTTT. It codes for CASSREQDQPQHF.

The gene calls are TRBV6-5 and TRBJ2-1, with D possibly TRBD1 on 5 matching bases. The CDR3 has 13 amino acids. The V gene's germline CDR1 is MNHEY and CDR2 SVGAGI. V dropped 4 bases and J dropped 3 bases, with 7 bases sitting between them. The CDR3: CASSFQGYNEQFF. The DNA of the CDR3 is TGTGCCAGCAGTTTCCAGGGCTACAATGAGCAGTTCTTC.

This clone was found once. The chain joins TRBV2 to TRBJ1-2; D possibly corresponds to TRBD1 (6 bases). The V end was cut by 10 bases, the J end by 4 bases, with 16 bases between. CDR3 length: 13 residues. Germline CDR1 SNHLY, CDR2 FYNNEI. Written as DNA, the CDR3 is TGTGCCACCCCCGGGGGGCGTGGCTATGGCTACACCTTC. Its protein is CATPGGRGYGYTF.

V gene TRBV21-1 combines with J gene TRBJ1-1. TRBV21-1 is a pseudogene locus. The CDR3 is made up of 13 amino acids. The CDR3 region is CASPSRRGTEAFF. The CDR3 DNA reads TGTGCCAGCCCGTCTCGTCGGGGCACTGAAGCTTTCTTT.

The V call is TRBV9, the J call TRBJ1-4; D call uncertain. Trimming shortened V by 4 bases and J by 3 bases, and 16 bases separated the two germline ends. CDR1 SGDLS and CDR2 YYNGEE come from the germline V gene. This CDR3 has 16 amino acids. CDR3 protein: CASSPTGLSSNEKLFF. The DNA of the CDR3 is TGTGCCAGCAGCCCAACCGGACTTAGCTCTAATGAAAAACTGTTTTTT.